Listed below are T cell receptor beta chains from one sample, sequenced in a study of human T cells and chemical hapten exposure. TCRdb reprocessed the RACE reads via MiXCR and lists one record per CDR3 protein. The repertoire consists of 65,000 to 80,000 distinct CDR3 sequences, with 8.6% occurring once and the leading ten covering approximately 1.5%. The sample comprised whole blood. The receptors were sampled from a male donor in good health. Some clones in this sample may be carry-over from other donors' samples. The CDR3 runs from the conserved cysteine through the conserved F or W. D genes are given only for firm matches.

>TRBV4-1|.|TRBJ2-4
CASSQEPPNIQYF
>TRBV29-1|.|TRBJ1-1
CSVEKQMNTEAFF
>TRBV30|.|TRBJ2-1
CAWSASRYNEQFF
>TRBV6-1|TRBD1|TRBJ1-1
CASSWGQGASEAFF
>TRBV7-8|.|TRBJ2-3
CASSLFVGNTDTQYF
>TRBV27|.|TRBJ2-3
CASSLSLATDTQYF
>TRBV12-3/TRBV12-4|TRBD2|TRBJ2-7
CASSLERGPGYEQYF
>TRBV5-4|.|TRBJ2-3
CAFGASVGDTQYF
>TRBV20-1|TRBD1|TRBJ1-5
CSASDRVDQPQHF
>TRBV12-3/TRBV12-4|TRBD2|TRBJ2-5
CASSGTSGRRETQYF
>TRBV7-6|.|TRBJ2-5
CASLTGAAKQETQYF
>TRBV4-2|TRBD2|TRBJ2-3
CASSQDLAGGTDTQYF
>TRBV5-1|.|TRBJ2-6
CASSPQGRSGANVLTF
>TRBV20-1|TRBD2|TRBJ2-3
CSARGTPASGRTDTQYF
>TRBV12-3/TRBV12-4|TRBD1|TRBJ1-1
CASSSGGGADTEAFF
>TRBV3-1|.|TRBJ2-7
CASSPGQGTYEQYF
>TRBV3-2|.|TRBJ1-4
CASSQSHRSRGGKLFF
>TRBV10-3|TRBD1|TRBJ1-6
CAISDGTGGNNSPLHF
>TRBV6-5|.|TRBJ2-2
CASSFRQPTGELFF
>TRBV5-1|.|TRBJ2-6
CASSHTSGTTANVLTF
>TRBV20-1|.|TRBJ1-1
CSARSGGGNTEAFF
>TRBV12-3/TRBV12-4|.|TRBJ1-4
CASTGRATNEKLFF
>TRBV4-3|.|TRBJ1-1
CASSQEFYGGVITEAFF
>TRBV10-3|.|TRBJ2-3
CAISERTSTDTQYF
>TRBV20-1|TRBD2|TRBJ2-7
CSAPTGGSSYEQYF
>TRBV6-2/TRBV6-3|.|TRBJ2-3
CASSYSVLDTQYF
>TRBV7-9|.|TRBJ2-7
CASSPSTYEQYF
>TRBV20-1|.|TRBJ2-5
CSALDRTVQETQYF
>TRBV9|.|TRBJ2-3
CASSVVGRSTDTQYF
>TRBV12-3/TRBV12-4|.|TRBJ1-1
CASSFTGGQNTEAFF
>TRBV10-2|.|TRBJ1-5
CASSDRGHHNQPQHF
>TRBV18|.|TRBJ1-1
CASSPPTQGLNTEAFF
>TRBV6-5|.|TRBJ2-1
CASSYSHTGEQFF
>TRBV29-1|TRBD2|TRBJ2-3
CSVTLAGGGTDTQYF
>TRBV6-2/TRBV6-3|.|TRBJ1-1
CASREGYTEAFF
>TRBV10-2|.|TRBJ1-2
CASSESSRRYGYTF
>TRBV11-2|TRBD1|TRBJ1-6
CASSFGILWDRALFGSSYNSPLHF
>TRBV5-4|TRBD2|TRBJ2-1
CASSSGGEGRGEQFF
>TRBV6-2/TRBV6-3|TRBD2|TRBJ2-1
CASSAGGRSYNEQFF
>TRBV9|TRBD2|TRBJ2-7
CASSRRGMDYEQYF
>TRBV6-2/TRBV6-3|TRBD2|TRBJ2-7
CASSSAGGTYEQYF
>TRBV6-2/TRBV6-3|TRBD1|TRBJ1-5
CASSPTPTGIQPQHF
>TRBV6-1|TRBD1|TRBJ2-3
CASSEALGTDHTDTQYF
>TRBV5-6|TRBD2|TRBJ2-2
CASSFRGLAVIIGNTGELFF
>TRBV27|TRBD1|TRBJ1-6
CASRTGGNTYDSPLHF
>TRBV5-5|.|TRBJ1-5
CASSLWDTMDYQPQHF
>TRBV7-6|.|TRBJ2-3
CASSRGQTDTQYF
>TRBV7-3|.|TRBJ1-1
CASSLTRGGPAFF